The rows below give T cell receptor beta chains drawn from one sample of a study of T cells in Graves' hyperthyroidism and ophthalmopathy. MiXCR, run by TCRdb on the multiplex PCR reads, gives a single entry per CDR3 protein. Among some 400,000 distinct CDR3 sequences, 14% were seen once, and the ten largest hold approximately 10%. Sample: blood. The receptors were sampled from a woman aged 60-70 years with Graves' hyperthyroidism. The CDR3 runs from the conserved cysteine through the conserved F or W. A D gene is named only where the DNA matches it firmly. Clone size is not always given. Where it is, it says once, few, many or a class for expanded clones.

>TRBD1|TRBV19|TRBJ1-5|NA
CASSKRTGNDQPQHF
TGTGCCAGTAGTAAACGGACAGGGAACGATCAGCCCCAGCATTTT
>NA|TRBV12-3/TRBV12-4|TRBJ1-2|many
CASSPRGTYGYTF
TGTGCCAGCAGTCCCAGGGGCACTTATGGCTACACCTTC
>NA|TRBV3-1|TRBJ2-7|many
CASSPIGQKPYEQYF
TGTGCCAGCAGTCCTATCGGACAGAAACCCTACGAGCAGTACTTC
>NA|TRBV5-1|TRBJ1-1|many
CASSFQGHTEAFF
TGCGCCAGCAGCTTTCAGGGTCACACTGAAGCTTTCTTT
>TRBD1|TRBV18|TRBJ1-5|NA
CASSPLQGTNQPQHF
TGTGCCAGCTCACCCTTACAGGGGACCAATCAGCCCCAGCATTTT
>TRBD1|TRBV12-3/TRBV12-4|TRBJ1-1|many
CASSRQGFNTEAFF
TGTGCCAGCAGTAGACAGGGGTTTAACACTGAAGCTTTCTTT
>NA|TRBV20-1|TRBJ2-7|many
CSAKGRDISYEQYF
TGCAGTGCTAAGGGTCGGGACATCTCCTACGAGCAGTACTTC
>NA|TRBV5-5|TRBJ2-1|NA
CASSLSLVEFEQFF
TGTGCCAGCAGCTTGAGTTTAGTGGAGTTTGAGCAGTTCTTC
>TRBD1|TRBV11-2|TRBJ2-7|many
CASSADRDRVHEQYF
TGTGCCAGCAGCGCCGACCGGGACAGGGTACACGAGCAGTACTTC
>NA|TRBV19|TRBJ2-1|NA
CASSKGGGYNEQFF
TGTGCCAGTAGCAAAGGAGGTGGCTACAATGAGCAGTTCTTC
>NA|TRBV7-9|TRBJ2-7|many
CASSLAGIYEQYF
TGTGCCAGCAGCTTAGCCGGCATCTACGAGCAGTACTTC
>NA|TRBV5-1|TRBJ1-1|NA
CASSFREMNTEAFF
TGCGCCAGCAGCTTCAGGGAGATGAACACTGAAGCTTTCTTT
>TRBD1|TRBV12-3/TRBV12-4|TRBJ2-5|many
CASRGGTGQETQYF
TGTGCCAGCAGGGGAGGGACAGGGCAAGAGACCCAGTACTTC
>TRBD2|TRBV11-2|TRBJ2-3|many
CASSLDPTSADTQYF
TGTGCCAGCAGCTTAGATCCCACTAGCGCAGATACGCAGTATTTT
>TRBD2|TRBV11-2|TRBJ2-5|many
CASSGSGMETQYF
TGTGCCAGCAGCGGTAGCGGGATGGAGACCCAGTACTTC
>TRBD1|TRBV7-9|TRBJ1-2|many
CASSLGRDSYGYTF
TGTGCCAGCAGCTTAGGCCGGGACAGCTATGGCTACACCTTC
>TRBD1|TRBV6-1|TRBJ2-5|NA
CASSSGSPGQVLQETQYF
TGTGCCAGCAGTTCTGGTAGTCCGGGACAGGTCCTTCAAGAGACCCAGTACTTC
>NA|TRBV29-1|TRBJ1-1|many
CSVVIGNMNTEAFF
TGCAGCGTAGTTATTGGAAATATGAACACTGAAGCTTTCTTT
>NA|TRBV12-3/TRBV12-4|TRBJ1-1|many
CASSPQGYGTEAFF
TGTGCCAGCAGTCCTCAGGGGTACGGCACTGAAGCTTTCTTT
>NA|TRBV29-1|TRBJ2-2|few
CSVGRDYTGELFF
TGCAGCGTTGGCAGGGATTACACCGGGGAGCTGTTTTTT
>NA|TRBV29-1|TRBJ2-3|many
CSVEIEARTQYF
TGCAGCGTTGAAATTGAGGCCCGTACGCAGTATTTT
>TRBD1|TRBV5-6|TRBJ2-3|NA
CASRRIRQGALGTDTQYF
TGTGCCAGCAGACGCATAAGACAGGGGGCGCTTGGGACAGATACGCAGTATTTT
>NA|TRBV2|TRBJ2-3|many
CASQRKALSTDTQYF
TGTGCCAGCCAGAGGAAAGCACTGAGCACAGATACGCAGTATTTT
>TRBD1|TRBV11-3|TRBJ2-7|many
CASSARDSVNEQYF
TGTGCCAGCTCCGCCAGGGACAGTGTAAACGAGCAGTACTTC
>TRBD2|TRBV11-2|TRBJ2-1|few
CASSLPGLGKEFF
TGTGCCAGCAGCTTACCGGGACTAGGGAAGGAGTTCTTC
>NA|TRBV9|TRBJ2-4|few
CASSGRDGLAKNIQYF
TGTGCCAGCAGCGGCCGGGACGGACTAGCCAAAAACATTCAGTACTTC
>NA|TRBV29-1|TRBJ1-1|many
CSVEPGWGMNTEAFF
TGCAGCGTTGAACCTGGTTGGGGAATGAACACTGAAGCTTTCTTT
>NA|TRBV19|TRBJ2-5|NA
CASSIRGRMETQYF
TGTGCCAGTAGTATCCGGGGGCGCATGGAGACCCAGTACTTC
>NA|TRBV20-1|TRBJ2-3|many
CSAIGPPATDTQYF
TGCAGTGCTATCGGGCCCCCGGCCACAGATACGCAGTATTTT
>NA|TRBV6-2/TRBV6-3|TRBJ1-1|few
CASNRENTEAFF
TGTGCCTCGAACCGGGAGAACACTGAAGCTTTCTTT
>NA|TRBV6-2/TRBV6-3|TRBJ1-2|NA
CASSRLTARDGGHTF
TGTGCCAGCAGCCGCTTGACTGCCCGGGACGGTGGCCACACCTTC
>TRBD2|TRBV12-3/TRBV12-4|TRBJ2-7|many
CASSLTTSGYEQYF
TGTGCCAGCAGTTTAACGACTAGCGGCTACGAGCAGTACTTC
>NA|TRBV20-1|TRBJ2-7|many
CSARDTGRHYEQYF
TGCAGTGCTAGAGATACGGGACGACACTACGAGCAGTACTTC
>TRBD1|TRBV28|TRBJ2-5|many
CASSSGYRGPQETQYF
TGTGCCAGCAGTTCCGGATACAGGGGGCCACAAGAGACCCAGTACTTC
>NA|TRBV3-1|TRBJ1-2|many
CASSRGGPYGYTF
TGTGCCAGCAGCCGGGGCGGCCCCTATGGCTACACCTTC
>TRBD1|TRBV27|TRBJ1-6|few
CASSHGQGRNSPPHF
TGTGCCAGCAGCCATGGACAGGGGAGAAATTCACCCCCCCACTTT
>NA|TRBV6-6|TRBJ2-2|NA
CASSYSGITGELFF
TGTGCCAGCAGTTACTCGGGAATCACCGGGGAGCTGTTTTTT
>NA|TRBV20-1|TRBJ1-5|many
CSARRGTTGQPQHF
TGCAGTGCTAGACGCGGGACGACGGGTCAGCCCCAGCATTTT
>TRBD2|TRBV11-2|TRBJ2-2|few
CASSLEPAGGPVTGELFF
TGTGCCAGCAGCTTAGAACCAGCGGGAGGGCCCGTCACCGGGGAGCTGTTTTTT
>TRBD2|TRBV27|TRBJ2-1|many
CASVNGALAGGAEQFF
TGTGCCAGCGTTAATGGGGCACTAGCGGGAGGGGCCGAGCAGTTCTTC
>NA|TRBV5-1|TRBJ1-6|many
CASSPSGDNSPLHF
TGCGCCAGCAGCCCCAGCGGAGATAATTCACCCCTCCACTTT
>NA|TRBV6-1|TRBJ2-2|NA
CASRRGATGELFF
TGTGCCAGCAGGAGGGGGGCGACCGGGGAGCTGTTTTTT